Shown below are 29 T cell receptor beta chains from a single sample sequenced in a study of blood T cell repertoires in COVID-19. The table came from immunoSEQ multiplex PCR; TCRdb's copy has only in-frame clones and leaves some out. The table has about 180,000 clones, more than 75% seen once. The sample comprised PBMCs or T cells enriched from blood (not recorded which). The receptors stem from a man aged 55 to 70 who had been exposed to COVID-19.

This clone was observed a few times. The V call is TRBV2, the J call TRBJ1-5; TRBD1 is a possible D gene (5 bases). CDR3 length: 17 residues. The V and J ends lost 4 bases and 2 bases respectively, with 18 bases between them. CDR1 and CDR2 (germline): SNHLY, FYNNEI. The CDR3 nucleotides read TGTGCCAGCAGTGTATCAGGGTTTGGTTTCGGCAATCAGCCCCAGCATTTT. It yields the protein CASSVSGFGFGNQPQHF.

The chain is built from TRBV6-5 and TRBJ2-3; no definite D call. The CDR3 spans 14 residues. CDR1 MNHEY and CDR2 SVGAGI come from the germline V gene. The V and J ends lost 8 bases and 3 bases respectively, with 15 bases between them. CDR3 DNA sequence: TGTGCCAGCGTCGGGTTGGCCAGAACAGATACGCAGTATTTT. Translation gives CASVGLARTDTQYF.

This clone was seen a few times. The V gene is TRBV2, the J gene TRBJ1-6; 8 nucleotides line up with TRBD1. CDR1 and CDR2 from the germline V gene are SNHLY and FYNNEI. The V gene end was trimmed by 6 bases and the J gene end by 7 bases; junction bases not matched to a gene: 2. This CDR3 has 13 amino acids. CDR3 nucleotide sequence: TGTGCCAGCAGAGGACAGGGAAATTCACCCCTCCACTTT. It translates to CASRGQGNSPLHF.

The chain is built from TRBV9 and TRBJ2-2, with 8 nucleotides matching TRBD2. J lost 2 bases, V lost 4 bases, and 7 bases had no gene match. Germline V lookup: CDR1 SGDLS, CDR2 YYNGEE. The CDR3 runs 16 residues. The CDR3, as DNA: TGTGCCAGCAGCCCTAGTGGGACTAGAAACACCGGGGAGCTGTTTTTT. It specifies CASSPSGTRNTGELFF.

The chain joins TRBV19 to TRBJ1-1; a possible D gene is TRBD1 (5 bases). V lost 1 base and J 5 bases, leaving 14 bases between the germline ends. The CDR3 covers 15 residues. The germline V gene has CDR1 LNHDA and CDR2 SQIVND (reference sequence). CDR3 sequence: CASSIVKRRGTEAFF. CDR3 sequence (DNA): TGTGCCAGTAGTATAGTTAAGAGGCGGGGGACTGAAGCTTTCTTT.

This clone turned up a few times. The chain is built from TRBV11-1 and TRBJ2-2; 7 nucleotides match TRBD2. The CDR3 has 13 residues. Unmatched junction bases numbered 5, after V lost 8 bases and J lost 5 bases. CDR1 is SGHAT and CDR2 is FQDESV in the germline V gene (reference sequence). The CDR3 spells CASGRETTGELFF. CDR3 coding DNA: TGTGCCAGCGGGCGGGAGACGACCGGGGAGCTGTTTTTT.

This clone showed up many times. The genes are TRBV19 and TRBJ2-5; 13 nucleotides align to TRBD2. CDR3 length: 15 amino acids. The trim removed 3 bases at V and 6 bases at J, leaving 4 bases unmatched. The germline V gene encodes CDR1 LNHDA and CDR2 SQIVND (reference sequence). This CDR3 reads CASSIGTSGIKTQYF. The CDR3 DNA sequence: TGTGCCAGTAGTATCGGGACTAGCGGGATAAAGACCCAGTACTTC.

The chain carries TRBV19 and TRBJ1-3; 9 bases agree with TRBD1. CDR1 LNHDA and CDR2 SQIVND come from the germline V gene (reference sequence). V shed 8 bases and J 4 bases; nucleotides not matched to a gene: 3. The CDR3 is 13 amino acids. This chain's CDR3 is CASGQGRGNTIYF. The CDR3 DNA sequence: TGTGCCAGTGGACAGGGGCGAGGAAACACCATATATTTT.

The V gene is TRBV28, the J gene TRBJ1-1; TRBD1 agrees at 10 bases. The ends lost 1 base at V and 2 bases at J; junction bases unmatched: 10. CDR3 length equals 18 residues. CDR1 is MDHEN and CDR2 is SYDVKM in the germline V gene. DNA for the CDR3: TGTGCCAGCAGTTTATATGGGACAGGGGCGAGGGATAACACTGAAGCTTTCTTT. Amino acids: CASSLYGTGARDNTEAFF.

This clone was observed once. The gene calls are TRBV11-2 and TRBJ2-1, with 8 bases matching TRBD2. This CDR3 has 16 residues. Trimming at V came to 4 bases and at J to 4 bases, leaving 9 bases not matched to a gene. From germline, CDR1 is SGHAT and CDR2 FQNNGV. The CDR3: CASSYLTSGRYNEQFF. CDR3 in DNA: TGTGCCAGCAGCTACCTAACTAGCGGCCGATACAATGAGCAGTTCTTC. Drawing the rest from reference TRBV11-2 and TRBJ2-1, the complete variable domain is EAGVAQSPRYKIIEKRQSVAFWCNPISGHATLYWYQQILGQGPKLLIQFQNNGVVDDSQLPKDRFSAERLKGVDSTLKIQPAKLEDSAVYLCASSYLTSGRYNEQFFGPGTRLTVL.

This rearrangement joins TRBV18 to TRBJ1-1; a possible D gene is TRBD1 (5 bases). The germline gives CDR1 KGHSH, CDR2 LQKENI. V gave up 4 bases and J gave up 5 bases, with 17 bases separating them. The CDR3 spans 15 residues. CDR3 loop: CASSRDSQGWTEAFF. The DNA of the CDR3 is TGTGCCAGCTCACGGGATTCGCAGGGTTGGACTGAAGCTTTCTTT.

The chain recombines TRBV12-3 or TRBV12-4 with TRBJ1-2; 7 nucleotides agree with TRBD1. Trimming at V came to 6 bases and at J to 2 bases, leaving 3 bases not matched to a gene. This CDR3 comprises 13 residues. CDR3 residues: CASSTGENYGYTF. DNA of the CDR3: TGTGCCAGCAGCACAGGGGAGAACTATGGCTACACCTTC.

The rearrangement uses TRBV7-9 and TRBJ2-7; D is perhaps TRBD2 (7 bases). The CDR3 totals 12 residues. Trimming took 5 bases from V and 7 from J, leaving 12 bases between them. The V gene's germline CDR1 is SEHNR and CDR2 FQNEAQ (reference sequence). This CDR3 is CASSPGEGEQYF. The CDR3 DNA follows: TGTGCCAGCAGCCCAGGGGAGGGGGAGCAGTACTTC.

CDR3 protein: CASSIDLAQGTEAFF. In DNA, the CDR3 is TGTGCCAGTAGTATAGATCTGGCACAGGGGACTGAAGCTTTCTTT. The rearrangement uses TRBV19 and TRBJ1-1; 7 positions match TRBD1. Trimming took 0 bases from V and 5 from J; bases not matched to a gene: 6. Per germline, CDR1 LNHDA and CDR2 SQIVND (reference sequence). The CDR3 extends over 15 amino acids.

This rearrangement joins TRBV19 to TRBJ1-2; a weak D match, TRBD1 (5 bases). CDR1 and CDR2 from the germline V gene are LNHDA and SQIVND (reference sequence). Trimming removed 5 bases from V and 4 bases from J, with 17 bases in between. There are 15 residues in the CDR3. The CDR3 bases are TGTGCCAGTAGTCCGGGACTCCTCGGGAGCTATGGCTACACCTTC. As protein: CASSPGLLGSYGYTF.

This clone came up once. The DNA of the CDR3 is TGTGCCTGGACTCCTAGCGGGAGGGTACTCTCCCCGTACTTC. This gives the protein CAWTPSGRVLSPYF. The chain links TRBV30 to TRBJ2-7, with TRBD2 identical over 12 bases. The J segment lost 12 bases and the V segment lost 4 bases, leaving 13 bases of the junction unmatched. Germline V lookup: CDR1 GTSNPN, CDR2 SVGIG (reference sequence). The CDR3 is 14 residues long. The whole variable domain, filled in from reference TRBV30 and TRBJ2-7, reads SQTIHQWPATLVQPVGSPLSLECTVEGTSNPNLYWYRQAAGRGLQLLFYSVGIGQISSEVPQNLSASRPQDRQFILSSKKLLLSDSGFYLCAWTPSGRVLSPYFGPGTRLTVT.

The V and J genes are TRBV7-2 and TRBJ2-3, with 9 bases identical to TRBD1. The CDR3 sequence is 18 residues long. The V gene end was trimmed by 3 bases and the J gene end by 4 bases; junction bases not matched to a gene: 14. The germline gives CDR1 SGHTA, CDR2 FQGNSA. The CDR3 spells CASSFPGQGFLGADTQYF. CDR3 nucleotides: TGTGCCAGCAGCTTTCCGGGACAGGGTTTTCTAGGAGCAGATACGCAGTATTTT.

The CDR3 loop reads CASRDLRVDSGELFF. The CDR3 DNA follows: TGTGCCAGCAGAGACCTAAGGGTCGACTCAGGGGAACTGTTTTTT. The chain employs TRBV2 and TRBJ1-4, with D tentatively TRBD1 (6 bases). Germline-derived CDR1 and CDR2 are SNHLY and FYNNEI. Between the trimmed V and J ends, which lost 6 bases and 12 bases, there was a span of 23 bases. The length of the CDR3 is 15 residues.

The CDR3 spells CASSVEGLNSPLHF. In DNA form, the CDR3 reads TGTGCCAGCAGTGTAGAGGGACTAAATTCACCCCTCCACTTT. The rearrangement joins TRBV25-1 to TRBJ1-6, with D perhaps TRBD1 (5 bases). The V end was cut by 4 bases, the J end by 7 bases, with 11 bases between. Per the germline V gene, CDR1 is MGHDK and CDR2 is SYGVNS. This CDR3 has 14 residues.

The chain joins TRBV5-1 to TRBJ2-7; D unresolved. Germline-derived CDR1 and CDR2 are SGHRS and YFSETQ. CDR3 length equals 11 residues. Between the trimmed V and J ends, which lost 4 bases and 7 bases, there was a span of 9 bases. The DNA for the CDR3 is TGCGCCAGCAGCCAGACTGGGGAGCAGTACTTC. Encoded protein: CASSQTGEQYF. Supplemented by reference TRBV5-1 and TRBJ2-7, the full variable domain reads KAGVTQTPRYLIKTRGQQVTLSCSPISGHRSVSWYQQTPGQGLQFLFEYFSETQRNKGNFPGRFSGRQFSNSRSEMNVSTLELGDSALYLCASSQTGEQYFGPGTRLTVT.

This sequence joins TRBV19 and TRBJ2-7; 11 bases match TRBD2. V shed 6 bases, J shed 3 bases, and the junction held 4 bases outside the gene matches. Germline CDR1 LNHDA, CDR2 SQIVND (reference sequence). The CDR3 has 14 amino acids. DNA for the CDR3: TGTGCCAGTAGGCCGACTAGCGGGATCTACGAGCAGTACTTC. Amino acid sequence: CASRPTSGIYEQYF.

The chain carries TRBV11-3 and TRBJ1-4; TRBD1 agrees at 7 bases. The germline V gene has CDR1 SGHNT and CDR2 YENEEA. V lost 5 bases, J lost 0 bases, and 9 bases stayed unmatched. The CDR3 is 17 residues long. As DNA, the CDR3 is TGTGCCAGCAGCCCTCCTCGGACAGGAGCAACTAATGAAAAACTGTTTTTT. It codes for CASSPPRTGATNEKLFF.

This clone showed up just once. The rearrangement links TRBV6-5 to TRBJ2-7, with TRBD1 matching over 7 bases. Germline CDR1 is MNHEY and CDR2 is SVGAGI. The CDR3 sequence is 14 residues long. The ends lost 4 bases at V and 7 bases at J; junction bases unmatched: 10. The CDR3 loop is CASSFGTESGEQYF. CDR3 nucleotides: TGTGCCAGCAGTTTCGGGACAGAGTCGGGGGAGCAGTACTTC.

This chain links TRBV5-1 with TRBJ2-3; possible D gene TRBD1, 6 bases. There are 14 residues in the CDR3. The V and J ends lost 0 bases and 5 bases respectively, with 10 bases between them. Germline V gives CDR1 SGHRS, CDR2 YFSETQ. CDR3 nucleotides: TGCGCCAGCAGCTTGGACAGGGCGGGAGATACGCAGTATTTT. It codes for CASSLDRAGDTQYF.

V usage is TRBV10-3 and J usage is TRBJ1-5; D is ambiguous. CDR3 size: 13 residues. CDR1 is ENHRY, CDR2 SYGVKD, per germline. Between the trimmed V and J ends, which lost 10 bases and 3 bases, there was a span of 13 bases. Here the CDR3 DNA reads TGTGCCACCACCCCCGGGTTCAATCAGCCCCAGCATTTT. Translated, it gives CATTPGFNQPQHF.

The chain combines TRBV10-2 with TRBJ1-6; 7 bases line up with TRBD1. The germline V gene encodes CDR1 WSHSY and CDR2 SAAADI. V gave up 9 bases and J gave up 0 bases; unmatched junction bases: 5. CDR3 length: 15 amino acids. In DNA form, the CDR3 reads TGCGCCAGTTTACAGGGGAACTCCTATAATTCACCCCTCCACTTT. It codes for CASLQGNSYNSPLHF.

The chain combines TRBV3-1 (or the pseudogene TRBV3-2) with TRBJ2-7, with 13 bases aligning to TRBD2. The CDR3 length is 17 residues. The V and J ends lost 8 bases and 2 bases, in that order; junction bases with no gene match: 12. The V gene's germline CDR1 is LGHDT and CDR2 YNNKEL (reference sequence). CDR3 nucleotides: TGTGCCAGCGGGCGACTAGCGGGAGGTCTCTCCCCCTACGAGCAGTACTTC. Translating gives CASGRLAGGLSPYEQYF.

CDR3 DNA: TGCAGTGCTAGTGGCCGAGCTACTAGCACAGATACGCAGTATTTT. Translation: CSASGRATSTDTQYF. The chain links TRBV20-1 to TRBJ2-3; D call uncertain. CDR3 length equals 15 residues. V lost 3 bases and J lost 0, with 13 bases in between. Per germline, CDR1 DFQATT and CDR2 SNEGSKA (reference sequence).

The rearrangement uses TRBV12-3 or TRBV12-4 and TRBJ1-6; TRBD1 aligns across 7 bases. CDR3 length: 13 amino acids. Unmatched junction bases numbered 3, after V lost 6 bases and J lost 7 bases. The CDR3 DNA reads TGTGCCAGCAGCCGGGACAGAAATTCACCCCTCCACTTT. As protein: CASSRDRNSPLHF.